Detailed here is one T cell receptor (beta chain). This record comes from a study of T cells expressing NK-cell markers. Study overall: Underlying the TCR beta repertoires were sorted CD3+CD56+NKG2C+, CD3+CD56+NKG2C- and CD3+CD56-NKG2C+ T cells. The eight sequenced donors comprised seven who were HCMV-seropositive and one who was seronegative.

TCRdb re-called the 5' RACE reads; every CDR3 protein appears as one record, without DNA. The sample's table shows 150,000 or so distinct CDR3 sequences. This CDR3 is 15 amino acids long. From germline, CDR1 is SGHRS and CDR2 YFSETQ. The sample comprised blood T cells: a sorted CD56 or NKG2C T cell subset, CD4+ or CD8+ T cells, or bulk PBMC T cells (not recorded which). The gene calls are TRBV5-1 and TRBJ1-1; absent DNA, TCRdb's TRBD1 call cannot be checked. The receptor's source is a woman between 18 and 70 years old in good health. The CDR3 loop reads CASSGVTGEDTEAFF.